This TCR beta chain was captured by sequencing in a study of T-cell memory formation after mild COVID-19. Across the study: For the most part, TCR clusters were specific to one donor.

TCRalpha and TCRbeta libraries used 5'RACE with constant-segment primers and UMIs. TCRdb analysed the 5' RACE reads with MiXCR anew, one entry per CDR3 protein. The sample contains about 430,000 distinct CDR3 sequences, 15% to 20% of which appear only once. As for this clonotype: Its antigen is as yet unknown.

Whole-study results and caveats: Contracting CD4+ clones were located mainly in CM and EM, and CD8+ clones in EMRA. For second-wave clones that peaked at day 37, SARS-CoV-2 specificity went unverified.

V was pared by 9 bases and J by 0 bases, with 12 bases between. Germline CDR1 reads SNHLY; CDR2 reads FYNNEI. This CDR3 region has 13 residues. The sequenced sample was PBMCs or a T cell subset sorted from them (not recorded which). This sequence originates from a young man who had mild COVID-19 (a few samples of this study predate the infection). Cell type and time point are not known. This chain uses TRBV2 with TRBJ2-7; D is unclear. CDR3 in DNA: TGTGCCAGACCCAGGACGAGCTCCTACGAGCAGTACGTC. As protein: CARPRTSSYEQYV.